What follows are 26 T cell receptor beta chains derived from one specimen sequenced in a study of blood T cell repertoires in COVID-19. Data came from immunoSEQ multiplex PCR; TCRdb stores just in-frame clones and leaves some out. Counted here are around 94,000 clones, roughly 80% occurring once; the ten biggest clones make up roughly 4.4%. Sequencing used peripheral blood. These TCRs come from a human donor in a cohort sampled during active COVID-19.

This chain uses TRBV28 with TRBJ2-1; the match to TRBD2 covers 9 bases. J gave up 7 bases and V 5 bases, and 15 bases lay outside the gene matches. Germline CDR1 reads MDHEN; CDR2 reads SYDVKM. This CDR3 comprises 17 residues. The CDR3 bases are TGTGCCAGCAGTCCCGCCGGGGGCGGGGGGGCAAGGAATGAGCAGTTCTTC. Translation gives CASSPAGGGGARNEQFF. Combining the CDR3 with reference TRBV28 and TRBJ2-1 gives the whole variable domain DVKVTQSSRYLVKRTGEKVFLECVQDMDHENMFWYRQDPGLGLRLIYFSYDVKMKEKGDIPEGYSVSREKKERFSLILESASTNQTSMYLCASSPAGGGGARNEQFFGPGTRLTVL.

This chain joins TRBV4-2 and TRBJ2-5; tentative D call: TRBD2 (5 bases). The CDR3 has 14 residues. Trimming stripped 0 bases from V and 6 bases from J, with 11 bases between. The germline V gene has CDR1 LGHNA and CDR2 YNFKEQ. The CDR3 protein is CASSQDTGRKTQYF. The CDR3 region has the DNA TGTGCCAGCAGCCAAGATACGGGGAGAAAGACCCAGTACTTC.

The DNA of the CDR3 is TGCGCCAGCAGCCGATCCGGGACACTTCAAGAGACCCAGTACTTC. This gives the protein CASSRSGTLQETQYF. The chain recombines TRBV5-1 with TRBJ2-5, with a possible D match to TRBD1 (6 bases). V lost 4 bases to trimming and J lost 2 bases, with 15 bases between them. CDR1 SGHRS and CDR2 YFSETQ come from the germline V gene. The CDR3 is 15 amino acids.

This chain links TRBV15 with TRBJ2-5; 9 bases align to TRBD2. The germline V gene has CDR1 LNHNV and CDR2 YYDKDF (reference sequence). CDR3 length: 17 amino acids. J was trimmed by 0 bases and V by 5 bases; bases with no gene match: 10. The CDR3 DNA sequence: TGTGCCACCAGCCCCGGCGGGGGGGCTTGGTACCAAGAGACCCAGTACTTC. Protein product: CATSPGGGAWYQETQYF.

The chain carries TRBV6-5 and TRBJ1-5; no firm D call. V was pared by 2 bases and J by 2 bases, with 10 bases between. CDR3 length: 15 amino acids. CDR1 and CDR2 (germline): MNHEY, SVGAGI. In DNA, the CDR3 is TGTGCCAGCAGTTACCAAGGAGGAGGCAATCAGCCCCAGCATTTT. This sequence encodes CASSYQGGGNQPQHF.

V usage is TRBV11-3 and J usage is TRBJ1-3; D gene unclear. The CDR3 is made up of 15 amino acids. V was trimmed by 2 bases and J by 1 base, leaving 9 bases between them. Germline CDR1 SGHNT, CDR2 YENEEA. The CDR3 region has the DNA TGTGCCAGCAGCTTATTGTCAGCGTCTGGAAACACCATATATTTT. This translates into CASSLLSASGNTIYF.

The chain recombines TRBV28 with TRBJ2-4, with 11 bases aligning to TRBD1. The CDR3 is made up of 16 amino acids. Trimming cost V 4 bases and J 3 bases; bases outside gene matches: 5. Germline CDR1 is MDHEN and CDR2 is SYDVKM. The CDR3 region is CASSWTGGEGKNIQYF. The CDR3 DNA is TGTGCCAGCAGTTGGACAGGGGGCGAGGGCAAAAACATTCAGTACTTC.

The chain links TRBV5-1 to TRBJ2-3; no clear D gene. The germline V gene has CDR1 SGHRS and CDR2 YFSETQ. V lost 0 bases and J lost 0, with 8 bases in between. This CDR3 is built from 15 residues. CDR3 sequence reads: CASSLENSSTDTQYF. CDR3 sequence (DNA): TGCGCCAGCAGCTTGGAGAACTCTAGCACAGATACGCAGTATTTT.

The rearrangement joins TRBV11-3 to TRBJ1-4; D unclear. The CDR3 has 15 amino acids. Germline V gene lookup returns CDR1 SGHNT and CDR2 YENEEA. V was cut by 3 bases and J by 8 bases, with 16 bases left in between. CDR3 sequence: CASSFPREGEEKLFF. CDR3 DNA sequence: TGTGCCAGCAGCTTCCCCCGGGAGGGAGAGGAAAAACTGTTTTTT.

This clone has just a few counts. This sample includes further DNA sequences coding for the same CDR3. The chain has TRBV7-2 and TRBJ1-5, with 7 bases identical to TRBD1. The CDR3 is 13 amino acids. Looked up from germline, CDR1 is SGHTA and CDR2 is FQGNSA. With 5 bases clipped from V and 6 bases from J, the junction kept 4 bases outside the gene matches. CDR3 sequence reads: CASSLRQGQPQHF. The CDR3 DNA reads TGTGCCAGCAGCCTACGACAGGGTCAGCCCCAGCATTTT. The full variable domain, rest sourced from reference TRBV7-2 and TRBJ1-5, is GAGVSQSPSNKVTEKGKDVELRCDPISGHTALYWYRQSLGQGLEFLIYFQGNSAPDKSGLPSDRFSAERTGGSVSTLTIQRTQQEDSAVYLCASSLRQGQPQHFGDGTRLSIL.

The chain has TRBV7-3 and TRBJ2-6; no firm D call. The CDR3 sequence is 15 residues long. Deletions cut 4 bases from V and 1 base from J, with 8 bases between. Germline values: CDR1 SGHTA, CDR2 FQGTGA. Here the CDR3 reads CASSSAESGANVLTF. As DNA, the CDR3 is TGTGCCAGCAGCTCGGCGGAGTCTGGGGCCAACGTCCTGACTTTC. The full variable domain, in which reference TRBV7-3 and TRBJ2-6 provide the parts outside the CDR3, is GAGVSQTPSNKVTEKGKYVELRCDPISGHTALYWYRQSLGQGPEFLIYFQGTGAADDSGLPNDRFFAVRPEGSVSTLKIQRTERGDSAVYLCASSSAESGANVLTFGAGSRLTVL.

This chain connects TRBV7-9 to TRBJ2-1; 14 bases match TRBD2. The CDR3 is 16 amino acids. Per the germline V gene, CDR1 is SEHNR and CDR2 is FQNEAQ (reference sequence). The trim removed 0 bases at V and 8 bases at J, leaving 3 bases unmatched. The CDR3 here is CASSLASGLAGDEQFF. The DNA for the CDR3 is TGTGCCAGCAGCTTAGCGTCGGGACTAGCGGGGGATGAGCAGTTCTTC.

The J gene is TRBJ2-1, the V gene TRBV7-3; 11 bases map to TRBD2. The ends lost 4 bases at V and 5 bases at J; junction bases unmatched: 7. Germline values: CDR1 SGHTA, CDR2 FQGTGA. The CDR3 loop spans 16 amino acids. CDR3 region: CASSYAGTSGDNEQFF. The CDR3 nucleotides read TGTGCCAGCAGCTACGCCGGGACTAGCGGCGACAATGAGCAGTTCTTC.

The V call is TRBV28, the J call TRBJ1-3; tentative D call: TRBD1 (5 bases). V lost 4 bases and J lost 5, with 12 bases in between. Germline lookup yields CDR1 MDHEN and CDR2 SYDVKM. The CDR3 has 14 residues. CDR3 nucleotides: TGTGCCAGCAGTTATCAGGGAGGGCGAAACACCATATATTTT. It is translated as CASSYQGGRNTIYF. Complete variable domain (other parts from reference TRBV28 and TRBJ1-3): DVKVTQSSRYLVKRTGEKVFLECVQDMDHENMFWYRQDPGLGLRLIYFSYDVKMKEKGDIPEGYSVSREKKERFSLILESASTNQTSMYLCASSYQGGRNTIYFGEGSWLTVV.

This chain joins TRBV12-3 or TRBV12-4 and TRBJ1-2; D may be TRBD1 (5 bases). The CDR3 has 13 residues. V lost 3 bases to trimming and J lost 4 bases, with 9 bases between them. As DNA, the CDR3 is TGTGCCAGCAGTTTTTCAGGGTTCTATGGCTACACCTTC. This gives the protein CASSFSGFYGYTF.

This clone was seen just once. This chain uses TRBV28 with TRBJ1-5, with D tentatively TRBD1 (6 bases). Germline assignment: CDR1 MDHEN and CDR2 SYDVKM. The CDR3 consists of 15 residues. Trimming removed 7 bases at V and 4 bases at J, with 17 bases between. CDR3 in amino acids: CASKTMTGPNQPQHF. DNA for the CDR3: TGTGCCAGCAAAACAATGACAGGACCTAATCAGCCCCAGCATTTT.

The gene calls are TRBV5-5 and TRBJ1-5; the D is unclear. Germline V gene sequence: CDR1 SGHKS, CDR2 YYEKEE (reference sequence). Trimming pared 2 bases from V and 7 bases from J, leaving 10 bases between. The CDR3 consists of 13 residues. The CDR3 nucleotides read TGTGCCAGCAGCTTATCCGATCAGCAGCCCCAGCATTTT. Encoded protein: CASSLSDQQPQHF.

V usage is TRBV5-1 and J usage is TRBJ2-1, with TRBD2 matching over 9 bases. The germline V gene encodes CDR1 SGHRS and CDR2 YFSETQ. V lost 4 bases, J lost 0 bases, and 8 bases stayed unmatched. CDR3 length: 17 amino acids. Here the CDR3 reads CASSANLAGSSYNEQFF. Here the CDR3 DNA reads TGCGCCAGCAGCGCTAACCTAGCGGGAAGCTCCTACAATGAGCAGTTCTTC.

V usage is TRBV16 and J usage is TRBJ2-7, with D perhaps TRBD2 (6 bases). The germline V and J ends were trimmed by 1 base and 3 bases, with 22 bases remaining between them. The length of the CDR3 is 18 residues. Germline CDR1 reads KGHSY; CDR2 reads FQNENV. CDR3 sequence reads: CASSQYGNNGRRGYEQYF. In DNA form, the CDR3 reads TGTGCCAGCAGCCAATATGGAAATAACGGCCGGAGGGGCTACGAGCAGTACTTC.

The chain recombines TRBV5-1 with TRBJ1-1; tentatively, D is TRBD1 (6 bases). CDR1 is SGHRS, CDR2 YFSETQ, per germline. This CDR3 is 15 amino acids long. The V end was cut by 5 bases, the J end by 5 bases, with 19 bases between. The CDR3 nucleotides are TGCGCCAGCAGTAGGGCCGGGGGGCGAGAAACTGAAGCTTTCTTT. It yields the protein CASSRAGGRETEAFF. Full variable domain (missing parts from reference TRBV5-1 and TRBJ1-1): KAGVTQTPRYLIKTRGQQVTLSCSPISGHRSVSWYQQTPGQGLQFLFEYFSETQRNKGNFPGRFSGRQFSNSRSEMNVSTLELGDSALYLCASSRAGGRETEAFFGQGTRLTVV.

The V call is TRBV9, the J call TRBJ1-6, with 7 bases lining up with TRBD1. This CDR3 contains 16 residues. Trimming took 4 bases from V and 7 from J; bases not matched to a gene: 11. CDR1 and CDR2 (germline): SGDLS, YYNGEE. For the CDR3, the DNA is TGTGCCAGCAGCCCGTTCTCCGGGACAGCCAATTCACCCCTCCACTTT. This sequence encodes CASSPFSGTANSPLHF.

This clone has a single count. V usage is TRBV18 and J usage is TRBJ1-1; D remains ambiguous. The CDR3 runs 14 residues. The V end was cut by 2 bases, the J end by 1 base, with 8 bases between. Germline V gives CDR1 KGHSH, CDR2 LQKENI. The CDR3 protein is CASSPFGGNTEAFF. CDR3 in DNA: TGTGCCAGCTCACCATTCGGAGGGAACACTGAAGCTTTCTTT.

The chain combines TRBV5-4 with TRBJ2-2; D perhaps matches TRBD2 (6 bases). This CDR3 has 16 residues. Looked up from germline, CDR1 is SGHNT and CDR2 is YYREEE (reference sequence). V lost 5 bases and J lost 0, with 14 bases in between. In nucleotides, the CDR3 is TGTGCCAGCAGGGGGGGTGGTAGCGCGAACACCGGGGAGCTGTTTTTT. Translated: CASRGGGSANTGELFF.

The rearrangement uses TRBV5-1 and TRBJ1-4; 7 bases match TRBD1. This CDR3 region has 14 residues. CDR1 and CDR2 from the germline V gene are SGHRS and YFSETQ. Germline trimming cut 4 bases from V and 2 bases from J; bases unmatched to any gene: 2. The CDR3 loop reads CASSGTATNEKLFF. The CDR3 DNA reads TGCGCCAGCAGCGGGACAGCGACTAATGAAAAACTGTTTTTT.

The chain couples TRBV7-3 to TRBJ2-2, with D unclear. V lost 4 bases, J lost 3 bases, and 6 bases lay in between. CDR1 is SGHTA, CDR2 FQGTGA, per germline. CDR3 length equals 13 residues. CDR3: CASSWQYTGELFF. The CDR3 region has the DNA TGTGCCAGCAGCTGGCAATACACCGGGGAGCTGTTTTTT.

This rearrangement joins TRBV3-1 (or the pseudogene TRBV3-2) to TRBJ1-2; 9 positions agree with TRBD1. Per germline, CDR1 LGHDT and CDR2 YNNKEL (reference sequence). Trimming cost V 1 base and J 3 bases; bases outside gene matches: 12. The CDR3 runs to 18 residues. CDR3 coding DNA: TGTGCCAGCAGCCAAGGAAGGGGGGTTAGGACAGGGGACTATGGCTACACCTTC. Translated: CASSQGRGVRTGDYGYTF.